A selection of T cell receptor beta chains follows, all from one sample in a study of blood T cell repertoires in COVID-19. Produced via immunoSEQ multiplex PCR; TCRdb's table is partial and in-frame only. The sample yields over 150,000 clones, 84% seen once. Source material: peripheral blood. The source is a man between 18 and 29 years old with active or convalescent COVID-19. Both conserved end residues are trimmed from each CDR3. Clone size appears in some rows only: once, few, many, or a class for an expanded clone.

CDR3 length: 11; V gene: TRBV9; clone size: NA; J gene: TRBJ2-3; CDR3 protein: ASSGWDLDTQY
CDR3 length: 14; V gene: TRBV7-2; clone size: NA; J gene: TRBJ2-5; CDR3 protein: ASSQGLAGGRETQY
CDR3 length: 17; V gene: TRBV7-9; clone size: NA; J gene: TRBJ2-7; CDR3 protein: ASSSTGTSGRKISYEQY
CDR3 length: 12; V gene: TRBV18; clone size: NA; J gene: TRBJ2-1; CDR3 protein: ASIPSGSYNEQF
CDR3 length: 12; V gene: TRBV4-3; clone size: NA; J gene: TRBJ1-2; CDR3 protein: ASSQSNGLYGYT
CDR3 length: 14; V gene: TRBV5-1; clone size: NA; J gene: TRBJ2-2; CDR3 protein: ASSSQRGRGTGELF
CDR3 length: 14; V gene: TRBV4-1; clone size: NA; J gene: TRBJ2-7; CDR3 protein: ASSQLPGQGGNEQY
CDR3 length: 17; V gene: TRBV11-3; clone size: NA; J gene: TRBJ1-1; CDR3 protein: ASSLSPGHTWVGNTEAF
CDR3 length: 16; V gene: TRBV19; clone size: NA; J gene: TRBJ1-5; CDR3 protein: ASSRGNTGATSNQPQH
CDR3 length: 12; V gene: TRBV4-1; clone size: NA; J gene: TRBJ2-5; CDR3 protein: ASSDRGGRETQY
CDR3 length: 13; V gene: TRBV18; clone size: NA; J gene: TRBJ1-3; CDR3 protein: ASSPPGQGKGTIY
CDR3 length: 11; V gene: TRBV19; clone size: NA; J gene: TRBJ1-1; CDR3 protein: ASSRQANTEAF
CDR3 length: 13; V gene: TRBV27; clone size: once; J gene: TRBJ2-7; CDR3 protein: ASSLSGQGDYEQY
CDR3 length: 13; V gene: TRBV7-2; clone size: NA; J gene: TRBJ2-1; CDR3 protein: ASSFHRGPYNEQF
CDR3 length: 12; V gene: TRBV2; clone size: NA; J gene: TRBJ1-1; CDR3 protein: ASTMDRVGTEAF
CDR3 length: 11; V gene: TRBV5-6; clone size: NA; J gene: TRBJ1-2; CDR3 protein: ASSQQGAQSYT
CDR3 length: 12; V gene: TRBV28; clone size: NA; J gene: TRBJ1-1; CDR3 protein: ASSLMVQNTEAF
CDR3 length: 13; V gene: TRBV5-8; clone size: once; J gene: TRBJ2-7; CDR3 protein: ASSPPRGYSYEQY
CDR3 length: 12; V gene: TRBV2; clone size: NA; J gene: TRBJ1-4; CDR3 protein: ASSDHRTNEKLF
CDR3 length: 11; V gene: TRBV28; clone size: NA; J gene: TRBJ2-7; CDR3 protein: ASSLGSPYEQY
CDR3 length: 12; V gene: TRBV23-1; clone size: few; J gene: TRBJ2-5; CDR3 protein: ASSAPGDQETQY
CDR3 length: 12; V gene: TRBV4-2; clone size: NA; J gene: TRBJ1-2; CDR3 protein: ASSHVETNYGYT
CDR3 length: 11; V gene: TRBV2; clone size: NA; J gene: TRBJ1-1; CDR3 protein: ASSNRGNTEAF
CDR3 length: 14; V gene: TRBV29-1; clone size: NA; J gene: TRBJ1-2; CDR3 protein: SVEDQRWGQSYGYT
CDR3 length: 16; V gene: TRBV24-1; clone size: NA; J gene: TRBJ1-3; CDR3 protein: ATSARVGTTGVGNTIY
CDR3 length: 16; V gene: TRBV4-1; clone size: NA; J gene: TRBJ2-7; CDR3 protein: ASSQDPHSGTGAYEQY
CDR3 length: 11; V gene: TRBV3-1/TRBV3-2; clone size: NA; J gene: TRBJ1-1; CDR3 protein: ASSQGGTGRAF
CDR3 length: 13; V gene: TRBV7-7; clone size: NA; J gene: TRBJ2-7; CDR3 protein: ASSPEGGAGGEQY
CDR3 length: 8; V gene: TRBV29-1; clone size: NA; J gene: TRBJ1-2; CDR3 protein: SVEGDGYT
CDR3 length: 14; V gene: TRBV28; clone size: NA; J gene: TRBJ2-2; CDR3 protein: ASSPIGTGGTGELF
CDR3 length: 14; V gene: TRBV6-1; clone size: NA; J gene: TRBJ1-5; CDR3 protein: ASSGPREGVNQPQH
CDR3 length: 12; V gene: TRBV30; clone size: NA; J gene: TRBJ2-7; CDR3 protein: AWTPGLNEYEQY
CDR3 length: 13; V gene: TRBV11-2; clone size: once; J gene: TRBJ2-5; CDR3 protein: ASSLAAGPQETQY
CDR3 length: 14; V gene: TRBV2; clone size: NA; J gene: TRBJ2-3; CDR3 protein: ASSSSGGAGADTQY
CDR3 length: 12; V gene: TRBV6-5; clone size: NA; J gene: TRBJ2-5; CDR3 protein: ASTRADNQETQY
CDR3 length: 12; V gene: TRBV24-1; clone size: NA; J gene: TRBJ2-5; CDR3 protein: ATSDPTTGETQY
CDR3 length: 13; V gene: TRBV7-2; clone size: few; J gene: TRBJ1-1; CDR3 protein: ASSFSTGVRTEAF
CDR3 length: 14; V gene: TRBV14; clone size: NA; J gene: TRBJ2-3; CDR3 protein: ASSQDTGGSTDTQY
CDR3 length: 14; V gene: TRBV5-6; clone size: NA; J gene: TRBJ2-7; CDR3 protein: ASSSGVAATSYEQY
CDR3 length: 13; V gene: TRBV9; clone size: NA; J gene: TRBJ2-7; CDR3 protein: ASSEGRTPGDEQY
CDR3 length: 13; V gene: TRBV14; clone size: NA; J gene: TRBJ2-2; CDR3 protein: ASSQGQVSTGELF
CDR3 length: 11; V gene: TRBV29-1; clone size: NA; J gene: TRBJ1-2; CDR3 protein: SVEAGLAYGYT
CDR3 length: 14; V gene: TRBV3-1/TRBV3-2; clone size: NA; J gene: TRBJ1-1; CDR3 protein: ASSHFFGGLNTEAF
CDR3 length: 13; V gene: TRBV4-1; clone size: NA; J gene: TRBJ1-4; CDR3 protein: ASSQVGRTNEKLF
CDR3 length: 12; V gene: TRBV6-5; clone size: NA; J gene: TRBJ1-2; CDR3 protein: ASRTLQENYGYT
CDR3 length: 12; V gene: TRBV14; clone size: NA; J gene: TRBJ1-6; CDR3 protein: ASSQVYNNSPLH
CDR3 length: 15; V gene: TRBV2; clone size: few; J gene: TRBJ2-7; CDR3 protein: ASFLGLAARRTYEQY
CDR3 length: 11; V gene: TRBV6-4; clone size: NA; J gene: TRBJ1-5; CDR3 protein: ATSPGPNQPQH
CDR3 length: 13; V gene: TRBV2; clone size: NA; J gene: TRBJ2-5; CDR3 protein: ASSEGGQGGETQY
CDR3 length: 15; V gene: TRBV5-1; clone size: NA; J gene: TRBJ2-3; CDR3 protein: ASSLGTGTGGTDTQY
CDR3 length: 10; V gene: TRBV2; clone size: NA; J gene: TRBJ2-7; CDR3 protein: ASRWDSYEQY
CDR3 length: 15; V gene: TRBV11-3; clone size: few; J gene: TRBJ2-3; CDR3 protein: ASSDSGGPESTDTQY